This TCR beta chain was identified during a study of T cell responses to AZD1222 COVID-19 vaccine. Background on the study: Researchers grouped second doses given at about 4 or about 12 weeks into one pool.

Generated by immunoSEQ multiplex PCR, the TCRdb table keeps only in-frame clones and is missing some. Here the sample spans roughly 170,000 clones, approximately 90% being singletons. A single count supports this clone. No antigen is known for it. This CDR3 region has 13 residues. Per the germline V gene, CDR1 is LNHDA and CDR2 is SQIVND (reference sequence). V lost 4 bases, J lost 5 bases, and 9 bases lay in between. Study observations and caveats: Repertoires were sampled only after the peak T cell response. Among spike-specific TCRs, nearly half reportedly target unmutated variant regions.

The sequences come from peripheral blood, collected on day 0 of AZD1222 vaccination. The sequence came from an adult in good health. The gene calls are TRBV19 and TRBJ1-5; a possible D gene is TRBD1 (5 bases). CDR3 sequence (DNA): TGTGCCAGTAGTAGGAGAGGGGATCAGCCCCAGCATTTT. It yields the protein CASSRRGDQPQHF.